This T cell receptor beta chain emerged from a study of blood T cells in healthy people across ages. Study-wide points: Changes in expanded clonotypes were possibly confounded, as the CMV status of donors was unknown. Aged donors had fewer naive CD4+ cells and lower diversity than long-lived donors.

Using a J-beta primer mix together with a sample-barcoded 5' primer, a second PCR was run for roughly 6 to 12 cycles. Per sample, CDR3-containing paired-end reads numbered at least 2.5 million. Via MiXCR, TCRdb re-called the 5' RACE reads, giving one row per CDR3 protein. Among approximately 1,100,000 distinct CDR3 sequences listed, less than 50% were seen once. Trimming removed 6 bases at V and 7 bases at J, with 15 bases between. Germline CDR1 and CDR2: SQVTM and ANQGSEA. CDR3 length: 12 residues. Per-sample yields of isolated PBMCs were at least 7 million. This clonotype was observed a few times. Antigen: not known.

This TCR came from a woman aged 55-69 years in good health. The sample was blood. V and J are TRBV29-1 and TRBJ1-2; D gene unclear. DNA for the CDR3: TGCAGCGTCTCCCGGGAGATGGCTGGCTACACCTTC. Amino acids: CSVSREMAGYTF.